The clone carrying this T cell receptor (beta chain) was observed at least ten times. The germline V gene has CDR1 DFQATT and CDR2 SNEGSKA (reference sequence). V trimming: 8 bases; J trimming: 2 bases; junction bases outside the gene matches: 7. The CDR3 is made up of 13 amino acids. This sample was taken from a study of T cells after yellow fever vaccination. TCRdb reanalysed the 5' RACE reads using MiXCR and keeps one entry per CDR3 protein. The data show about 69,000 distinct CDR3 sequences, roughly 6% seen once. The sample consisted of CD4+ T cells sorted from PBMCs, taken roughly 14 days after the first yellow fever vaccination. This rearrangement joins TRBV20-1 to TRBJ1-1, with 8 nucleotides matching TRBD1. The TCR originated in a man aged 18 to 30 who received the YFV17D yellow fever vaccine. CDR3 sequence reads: CSPGTGPNTEAFF. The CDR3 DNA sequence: TGCAGTCCCGGGACAGGCCCAAACACTGAAGCTTTCTTT.